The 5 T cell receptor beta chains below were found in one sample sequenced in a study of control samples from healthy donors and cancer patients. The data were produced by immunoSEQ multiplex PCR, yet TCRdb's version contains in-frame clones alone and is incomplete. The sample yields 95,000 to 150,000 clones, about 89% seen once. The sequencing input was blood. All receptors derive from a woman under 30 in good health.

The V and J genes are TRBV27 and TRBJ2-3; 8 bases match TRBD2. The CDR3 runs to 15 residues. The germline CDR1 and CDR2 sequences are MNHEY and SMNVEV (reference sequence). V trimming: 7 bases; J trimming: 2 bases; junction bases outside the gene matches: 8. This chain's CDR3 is CASTASGGNTDTQYF. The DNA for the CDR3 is TGTGCCAGCACCGCGAGCGGGGGTAACACAGATACGCAGTATTTT.

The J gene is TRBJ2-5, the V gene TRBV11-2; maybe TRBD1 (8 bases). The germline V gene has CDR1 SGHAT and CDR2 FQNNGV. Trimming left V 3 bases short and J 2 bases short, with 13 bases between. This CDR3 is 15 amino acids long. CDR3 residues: CASSLGGDRQETQYF. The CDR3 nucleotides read TGTGCCAGCAGCTTGGGGGGGGACAGGCAAGAGACCCAGTACTTC.

CDR3 in amino acids: CASSYGTAGEQFF. The DNA of the CDR3 is TGTGCCAGCAGTTACGGGACAGCGGGTGAGCAGTTCTTC. The chain is built from TRBV12-3 or TRBV12-4 and TRBJ2-1; TRBD1 might be the D (7 bases). The CDR3 runs to 13 residues. V was trimmed by 4 bases and J by 9 bases, leaving 13 bases between them.

CDR3 coding DNA: TGCAGCGTTGTAGGGGAGATAAACATTCAGTACTTC. Translated, it gives CSVVGEINIQYF. The chain couples TRBV29-1 to TRBJ2-4, with D perhaps given as TRBD1 or TRBD2 (5 bases each). Trimming removed 4 bases from V and 6 bases from J, with 10 bases in between. The CDR3 runs to 12 residues. The germline V gene has CDR1 SQVTM and CDR2 ANQGSEA.

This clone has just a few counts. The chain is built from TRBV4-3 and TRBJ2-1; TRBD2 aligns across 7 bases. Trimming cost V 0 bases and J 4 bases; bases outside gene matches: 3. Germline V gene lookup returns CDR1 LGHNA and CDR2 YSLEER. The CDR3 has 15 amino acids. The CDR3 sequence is CASSQEGGRYNEQFF. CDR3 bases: TGCGCCAGCAGCCAAGAGGGGGGGAGGTACAATGAGCAGTTCTTC.